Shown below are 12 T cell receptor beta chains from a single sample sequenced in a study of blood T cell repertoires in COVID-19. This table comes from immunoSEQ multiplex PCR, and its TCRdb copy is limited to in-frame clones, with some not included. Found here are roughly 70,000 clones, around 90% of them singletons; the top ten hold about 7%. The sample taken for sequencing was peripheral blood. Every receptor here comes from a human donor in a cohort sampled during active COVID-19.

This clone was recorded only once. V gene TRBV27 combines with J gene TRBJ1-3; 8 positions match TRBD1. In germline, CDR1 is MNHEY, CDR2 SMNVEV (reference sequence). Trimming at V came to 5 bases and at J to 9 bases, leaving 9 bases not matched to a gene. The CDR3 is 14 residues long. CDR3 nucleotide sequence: TGTGCCAGCAGTCCATCAGGGGGCTTCGGCACCATATATTTT. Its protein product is CASSPSGGFGTIYF.

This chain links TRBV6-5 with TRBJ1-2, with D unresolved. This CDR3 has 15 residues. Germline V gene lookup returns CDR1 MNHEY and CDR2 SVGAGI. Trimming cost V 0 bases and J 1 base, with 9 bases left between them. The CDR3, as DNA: TGTGCCAGCAGTTACTCGGGCAGAAATAACTATGGCTACACCTTC. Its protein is CASSYSGRNNYGYTF.

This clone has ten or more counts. The CDR3 loop is CASSEPGSLAEAFF. The CDR3 coding sequence is TGCGCCAGCAGTGAGCCGGGATCTCTGGCGGAAGCTTTCTTT. The genes are TRBV10-1 and TRBJ1-1; D ambiguous. V was pared by 2 bases and J by 8 bases, with 15 bases between. CDR3 length: 14 residues. Germline V gene sequence: CDR1 WNHNN, CDR2 SYGVQD (reference sequence).

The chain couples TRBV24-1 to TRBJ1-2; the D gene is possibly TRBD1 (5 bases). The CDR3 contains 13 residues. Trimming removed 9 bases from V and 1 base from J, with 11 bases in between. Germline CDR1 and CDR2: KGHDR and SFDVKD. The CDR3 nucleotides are TGTGCCACCTCCGGAGGGGTTAACTATGGCTACACCTTC. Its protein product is CATSGGVNYGYTF.

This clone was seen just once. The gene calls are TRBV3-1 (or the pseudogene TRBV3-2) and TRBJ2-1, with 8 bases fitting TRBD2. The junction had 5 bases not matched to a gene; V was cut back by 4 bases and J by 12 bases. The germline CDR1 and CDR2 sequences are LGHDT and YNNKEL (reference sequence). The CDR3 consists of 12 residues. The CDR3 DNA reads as TGTGCCAGCAGCCTCCCCGGGGGGGGGCAGTTCTTC. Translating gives CASSLPGGGQFF.

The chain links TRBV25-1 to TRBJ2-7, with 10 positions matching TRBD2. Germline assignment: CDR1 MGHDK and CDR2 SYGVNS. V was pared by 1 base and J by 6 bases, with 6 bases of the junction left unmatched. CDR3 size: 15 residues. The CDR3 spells CASSEFRLAGGEQYF. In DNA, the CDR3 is TGTGCCAGCAGTGAATTCCGACTAGCGGGCGGCGAGCAGTACTTC.

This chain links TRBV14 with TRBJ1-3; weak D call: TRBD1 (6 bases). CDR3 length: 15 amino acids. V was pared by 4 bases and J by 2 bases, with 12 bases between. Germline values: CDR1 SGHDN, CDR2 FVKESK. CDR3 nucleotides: TGTGCCAGCAGCCTAAGGGACATCCCTGGAAACACCATATATTTT. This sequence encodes CASSLRDIPGNTIYF.

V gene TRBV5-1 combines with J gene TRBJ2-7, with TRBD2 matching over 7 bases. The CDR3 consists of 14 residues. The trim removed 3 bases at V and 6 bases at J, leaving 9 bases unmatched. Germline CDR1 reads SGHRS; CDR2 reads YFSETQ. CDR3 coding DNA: TGCGCCAGCAGCTCCGGGGAGGGGATCCGCGAGCAGTACTTC. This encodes CASSSGEGIREQYF.

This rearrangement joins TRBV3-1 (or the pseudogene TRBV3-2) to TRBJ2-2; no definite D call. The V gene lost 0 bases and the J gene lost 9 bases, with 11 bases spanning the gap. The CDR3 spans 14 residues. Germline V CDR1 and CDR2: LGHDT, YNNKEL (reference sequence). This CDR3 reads CASSQETNSRELFF. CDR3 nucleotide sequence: TGTGCCAGCAGCCAAGAAACGAACAGCAGGGAGCTGTTTTTT.

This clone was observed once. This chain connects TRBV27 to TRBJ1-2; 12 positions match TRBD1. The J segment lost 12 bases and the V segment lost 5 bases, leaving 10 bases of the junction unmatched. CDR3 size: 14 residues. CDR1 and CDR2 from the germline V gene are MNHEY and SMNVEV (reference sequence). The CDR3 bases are TGTGCCAGCAGTCTCGGGACAGGGGGCTATATGCACACCTTC. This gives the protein CASSLGTGGYMHTF.

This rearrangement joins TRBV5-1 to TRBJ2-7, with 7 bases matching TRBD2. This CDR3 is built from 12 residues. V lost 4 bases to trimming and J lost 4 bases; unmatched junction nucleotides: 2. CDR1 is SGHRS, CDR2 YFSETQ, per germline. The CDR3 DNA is TGCGCCAGCAGCACCGGGGGGTACGAGCAGTACTTC. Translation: CASSTGGYEQYF.

CDR3 DNA sequence: TGTGCCAGCAGTGAAGCCCCGGGTTTCGAGGCTTATGGCTACACCTTC. It yields the protein CASSEAPGFEAYGYTF. J is TRBJ1-2 and V is TRBV6-1; D is uncertain. The germline V and J ends were trimmed by 0 bases and 5 bases, with 16 bases remaining between them. CDR1 is MNHNS and CDR2 is SASEGT in the germline V gene. CDR3 length: 16 amino acids.